Sequencing of this T cell receptor (beta chain) was carried out in a study of PD-1 blockade in classical Hodgkin lymphoma. Regarding the study as a whole: CD4+ but not CD8+ TCR diversity rose significantly by C4D1. Diminished baseline TCR diversity has been reported in newly diagnosed patients relative to healthy donors. Complete responders entered with baseline diversity on par with newly diagnosed patients, the results showed.

Clones were read by immunoSEQ multiplex PCR, and TCRdb kept only the in-frame ones, dropping some. The repertoire consists of approximately 45,000 clones, with around two thirds occurring once and the leading ten covering 3% to 4%. A remark on this clone: What it binds is not known.

Stated time point: cycle 4 day 1 (C4D1), after 6 weeks of nivolumab. Exposure to brentuximab vedotin varied, and each patient had relapsed following autologous stem cell transplantation. This specimen was peripheral blood mononuclear cells (PBMCs), taken before the fourth cycle of nivolumab. This sequence was found in a human donor with classical Hodgkin lymphoma.

The CDR3 loop reads CASARTSGIEQYF. The DNA of the CDR3 is TGTGCCAGCGCCCGCACTAGCGGGATCGAGCAGTACTTC. The chain couples TRBV7-8 to TRBJ2-7, with 10 positions matching TRBD2. J lost 6 bases, V lost 8 bases, and 7 bases had no gene match. This CDR3 comprises 13 residues. Germline V CDR1 and CDR2: SGHVS, FQNEAQ.